The source of this T cell receptor (beta chain) is a study of blood T cell repertoires in COVID-19. Overall study context: Specimens from acute and convalescent COVID-19 originated in the United States, Italy and Spain.

Authors' processing steps: The assay estimated nucleated cells by amplifying reference gene primers. Profiled with immunoSEQ multiplex PCR; TCRdb holds only in-frame clones, not every one. V, J and clone size were drawn from that table, and D and trimming were deduced from the DNA. The sample yields tens of thousands of clones, roughly 91% seen once. This clonotype originated in a woman between 40 and 55 years old who had recovered from COVID-19. The specimen was PBMCs or T cells enriched from blood (not recorded which).

CDR3 in amino acids: CASSSSAASGGGEQYF. CDR3 coding DNA: TGTGCCAGCAGCTCCTCCGCCGCTAGCGGGGGTGGAGAGCAGTACTTC. The rearrangement links TRBV7-9 to TRBJ2-7; TRBD2 matches at 10 bases. Trimming at V came to 4 bases and at J to 7 bases, leaving 13 bases not matched to a gene. Germline assignment: CDR1 SEHNR and CDR2 FQNEAQ (reference sequence). This CDR3 comprises 16 residues.